These 19 T cell receptor beta chains came from one sample sequenced in a study of blood T cell repertoires in COVID-19. Method: immunoSEQ multiplex PCR; TCRdb's copy keeps in-frame clones and lacks some. There are 200,000 to 250,000 clones in the sample; 75% to 90% occur only once, and less than 4% lies in the top ten. Sequencing used peripheral blood. These receptors originate from a woman aged 25 to 39 who had recovered from COVID-19.

V and J are TRBV5-5 and TRBJ1-2; D possibly corresponds to TRBD1 (5 bases). V was pared by 4 bases and J by 3 bases, with 13 bases between. The CDR3 is made up of 14 amino acids. From germline, CDR1 is SGHKS and CDR2 YYEKEE (reference sequence). CDR3 nucleotide sequence: TGTGCCAGCAGCGTCCTGACAGTAGACTATGGCTACACCTTC. It translates to CASSVLTVDYGYTF.

This clone has more than one count but fewer than ten. This chain links TRBV5-1 with TRBJ2-7; D perhaps matches TRBD1 (5 bases). Looked up from germline, CDR1 is SGHRS and CDR2 is YFSETQ. V was cut by 7 bases and J by 3 bases, with 11 bases left in between. The CDR3 loop spans 12 amino acids. In nucleotides, the CDR3 is TGCGCCAGCTCTGACAGCTTCTACGAGCAGTACTTC. This codes for CASSDSFYEQYF.

This chain joins TRBV5-1 and TRBJ2-1; TRBD2 matches 11 bases. J lost 4 bases, V lost 4 bases, and 7 bases had no gene match. The CDR3 is made up of 16 amino acids. Germline CDR1 SGHRS, CDR2 YFSETQ. The CDR3 DNA reads as TGCGCCAGCAGCGGATCTAGCGGGGGGCCTTACAATGAGCAGTTCTTC. Amino acids: CASSGSSGGPYNEQFF.

This rearrangement joins TRBV4-1 to TRBJ2-5; no reliable D call. The CDR3 loop spans 13 amino acids. CDR1 and CDR2 (germline): MGHRA, YSYEKL. Trimming stripped 1 base from V and 1 base from J, with 4 bases between. The DNA for the CDR3 is TGCGCCAGCAGCCAAGCTATCCAAGAGACCCAGTACTTC. Protein: CASSQAIQETQYF.

The V call is TRBV19, the J call TRBJ1-1, with 8 bases fitting TRBD1. The CDR3 extends over 14 amino acids. Germline V lookup: CDR1 LNHDA, CDR2 SQIVND (reference sequence). Trimming took 3 bases from V and 4 from J; bases not matched to a gene: 4. The CDR3 bases are TGTGCCAGTAGTATCAGGGGGCTCGGCACTGAAGCTTTCTTT. Translating it yields CASSIRGLGTEAFF.

This clone was seen only a few times. Additional DNA sequences in this sample encode the identical CDR3. The chain recombines TRBV5-1 with TRBJ2-5; 7 bases map to TRBD1. Germline-derived CDR1 and CDR2 are SGHRS and YFSETQ. The CDR3 runs 14 residues. V trimming: 3 bases; J trimming: 1 base; junction bases outside the gene matches: 3. The CDR3 nucleotides read TGCGCCAGCAGCTCGGGACAGCTCCAAGAGACCCAGTACTTC. This codes for CASSSGQLQETQYF. The full variable domain, with the rest looked up from reference TRBV5-1 and TRBJ2-5, is KAGVTQTPRYLIKTRGQQVTLSCSPISGHRSVSWYQQTPGQGLQFLFEYFSETQRNKGNFPGRFSGRQFSNSRSEMNVSTLELGDSALYLCASSSGQLQETQYFGPGTRLLVL.

Only one count was recorded for this clone. This rearrangement joins TRBV29-1 to TRBJ1-2; D not resolved. Per germline, CDR1 SQVTM and CDR2 ANQGSEA. Trimming removed 4 bases at V and 2 bases at J, with 8 bases between. This CDR3 has 12 amino acids. The CDR3, as DNA: TGCAGCGTTGGTGGTCAGAACTATGGCTACACCTTC. As protein: CSVGGQNYGYTF.

The rearrangement links TRBV7-2 to TRBJ2-5, with D possibly matching TRBD1 (6 bases). This CDR3 is built from 13 residues. CDR1 is SGHTA, CDR2 FQGNSA, per germline. V was cut by 5 bases and J by 4 bases, with 11 bases left in between. The CDR3 loop is CASSRQAGETQYF. The DNA of the CDR3 is TGTGCCAGCAGCCGACAGGCAGGAGAGACCCAGTACTTC.

The chain has TRBV7-8 and TRBJ2-3; 12 nucleotides match TRBD2. The CDR3 length is 17 residues. V dropped 1 base and J dropped 1; count of bases not matched to a gene: 3. Germline V gene data show CDR1 as SGHVS and CDR2 as FQNEAQ. CDR3 in amino acids: CASSLGRLAGGTDTQYF. DNA for the CDR3: TGTGCCAGCAGCTTAGGACGACTAGCGGGGGGCACAGATACGCAGTATTTT. Full variable domain (outside the CDR3, taken from reference TRBV7-8 and TRBJ2-3): GAGVSQSPRYKVAKRGQDVALRCDPISGHVSLFWYQQALGQGPEFLTYFQNEAQLDKSGLPSDRFFAERPEGSVSTLKIQRTQQEDSAVYLCASSLGRLAGGTDTQYFGPGTRLTVL.

V gene TRBV12-5 combines with J gene TRBJ1-5, with TRBD1 as a possible D gene (5 bases). CDR1 is LGHNT, CDR2 FRNRAP, per germline. The V gene lost 0 bases and the J gene lost 1 base, with 10 bases spanning the gap. The CDR3 totals 16 residues. The CDR3 nucleotides read TGTGCTAGTGGTTTGGTACTAGCAGGGAGCAATCAGCCCCAGCATTTT. The encoded protein is CASGLVLAGSNQPQHF.

The V and J genes are TRBV20-1 and TRBJ1-5, with D possibly being TRBD1 (5 bases). Trimming took off 3 bases at V and 3 bases at J, with 9 bases between the two ends. Germline CDR1 DFQATT, CDR2 SNEGSKA (reference sequence). CDR3 length equals 13 residues. CDR3 protein: CSASLTVNQPQHF. CDR3 coding DNA: TGCAGTGCTAGTCTGACAGTCAATCAGCCCCAGCATTTT.

This chain links TRBV27 with TRBJ2-3, with 8 bases matching TRBD2. The CDR3 contains 14 residues. Germline CDR1 MNHEY, CDR2 SMNVEV (reference sequence). Unmatched junction bases numbered 4, after V lost 6 bases and J lost 2 bases. The CDR3 spells CASRPSGYTDTQYF. The DNA for the CDR3 is TGTGCCAGCAGGCCTAGCGGGTACACAGATACGCAGTATTTT.

The chain employs TRBV6-6 and TRBJ2-7, with D possibly TRBD1 on 6 matching bases. V lost 5 bases, J lost 6 bases, and 14 bases lay in between. The CDR3 has 13 residues. CDR1 and CDR2 (germline): MNHNY, SVGAGI (reference sequence). CDR3 DNA: TGTGCCAGCAGTGATACAGGGCAACTCGAGCAGTACTTC. Its protein product is CASSDTGQLEQYF.

The V and J genes are TRBV3-1 (or the pseudogene TRBV3-2) and TRBJ2-1; TRBD2 might be the D (7 bases). Deletions cut 0 bases from V and 14 bases from J, with 11 bases between. The length of the CDR3 is 12 residues. Germline CDR1 is LGHDT and CDR2 is YNNKEL (reference sequence). CDR3 DNA sequence: TGTGCCAGCAGCCAAGAAGGCGGGGGCAAGTTCTTC. Translating it yields CASSQEGGGKFF.

V gene TRBV6-5 combines with J gene TRBJ2-6; no firm D call. This CDR3 spans 15 amino acids. Trimming took 6 bases from V and 2 from J, leaving 11 bases between them. Germline V lookup: CDR1 MNHEY, CDR2 SVGAGI. CDR3 residues: CASRANFAGANVLTF. The CDR3 DNA sequence: TGTGCCAGCAGGGCCAATTTTGCTGGGGCCAACGTCCTGACTTTC.

The chain has TRBV2 and TRBJ1-2, with D tentatively TRBD1 (5 bases). This CDR3 has 17 residues. Between the trimmed V and J ends, which lost 2 bases and 1 base, there was a span of 17 bases. Germline lookup yields CDR1 SNHLY and CDR2 FYNNEI. CDR3 sequence (DNA): TGTGCCAGCAGTGAAATGCACGGACAAAAGGATAACTATGGCTACACCTTC. Protein product: CASSEMHGQKDNYGYTF.

The rearrangement links TRBV7-9 to TRBJ2-3, with D possibly being TRBD1 (5 bases). This CDR3 has 16 residues. The V end was cut by 0 bases, the J end by 4 bases, with 14 bases between. Germline V lookup: CDR1 SEHNR, CDR2 FQNEAQ (reference sequence). The CDR3 bases are TGTGCCAGCAGCTTAGCGTTGGCAGGGATGGCAGATACGCAGTATTTT. Its protein product is CASSLALAGMADTQYF.

This rearrangement joins TRBV3-1 (or the pseudogene TRBV3-2) to TRBJ2-2; 10 bases match TRBD2. The junction had 13 bases not matched to a gene; V was cut back by 2 bases and J by 7 bases. Germline CDR1 is LGHDT and CDR2 is YNNKEL (reference sequence). The CDR3 has 18 residues. The CDR3 here is CASSQPPGLAGVVGELFF. CDR3 sequence (DNA): TGTGCCAGCAGCCAACCTCCCGGGCTAGCGGGGGTGGTCGGGGAGCTGTTTTTT.

The rearrangement joins TRBV2 to TRBJ1-5; 7 bases map to TRBD1. Trimming at V came to 9 bases and at J to 3 bases, leaving 5 bases not matched to a gene. The CDR3 runs to 13 residues. Germline V gene data show CDR1 as SNHLY and CDR2 as FYNNEI. The CDR3 nucleotides are TGTGCCAGTCAGGGACAGTTCAATCAGCCCCAGCATTTT. This gives the protein CASQGQFNQPQHF.